This passage covers 25 T cell receptor beta chains from one sample sequenced in a study of tumor-infiltrating lymphocytes in primary liver carcinoma. Constant-region priming of about 500 ng total RNA yielded TCR beta cDNA. Generation of the TCR beta libraries relied on three nested multiplex PCR rounds using slightly modified ARM-PCR. Amplification in the first two PCR rounds was performed using TRBV1-TRBV30 forward primers and a C-beta reverse primer for roughly 9 cycles each. TCRdb re-called the multiplex PCR reads through MiXCR, storing one row per CDR3 protein. The sample holds roughly 25,000 distinct CDR3 sequences; around 84% are singletons and the top ten take approximately 49%. Unsorted bulk tissue (roughly 17-34 mg) underwent RNA and DNA co-extraction. The sequencing sample was made of liver tumor tissue from sampling region 3. Subset meaning: tumor region T3, left-lateral pole. These receptors were obtained from a man in his forties with primary liver carcinoma and hepatitis B virus infection.

Worth noting for this clonotype: At one end the junction does not follow the germline gene, possibly because of a read error. J is TRBJ2-3 and V is TRBV30, with TRBD2 identical over 9 bases. The CDR3 spans 15 residues. Looked up from germline, CDR1 is GTSNPN and CDR2 is SVGIG (reference sequence). The CDR3 bases are TGTGCCTGGTTTCGGGCGGGAGGGTCAGCAGATACGCAGTATTTC. Translating gives CAWFRAGGSADTQYF.

Note on this clonotype: At one end, the junction sequence differs from germline, possibly due to a read error. This chain uses TRBV13 with TRBJ2-1; perhaps D is TRBD1 or TRBD2 (6 bases each). In germline, CDR1 is PRHDT, CDR2 FYEKMQ (reference sequence). The CDR3 sequence is 15 residues long. The CDR3 here is CTSSLGGNSYNEQFF. The DNA for the CDR3 is TGTACCAGCAGCTTAGGGGGGAACTCTTACAATGAGCAGTTCTTC.

This chain's CDR3 is CATSVGDPRKETQYF. CDR3 bases: TGTGCCACCTCTGTAGGGGATCCTCGTAAAGAGACCCAGTACTTC. The genes are TRBV24-1 and TRBJ2-5; TRBD1 is a possible D gene (5 bases). V was clipped by 9 bases and J by 3 bases, with 19 bases between them. Germline CDR1 and CDR2: KGHDR and SFDVKD. The CDR3 loop spans 15 amino acids.

The chain carries TRBV4-1 and TRBJ1-6, with 8 nucleotides matching TRBD1. The CDR3 loop spans 16 amino acids. The V segment lost 3 bases and the J segment 10 bases; nucleotides outside the gene matches: 11. Germline loops: CDR1 MGHRA, CDR2 YSYEKL. This chain's CDR3 is CASSHHLQGAESPLHF. The CDR3 region has the DNA TGCGCCAGCAGCCACCATCTTCAGGGGGCGGAATCACCCCTCCACTTT.

Remarks on this clonotype: A read error is likely, as this CDR3 ends without the conserved phenylalanine or tryptophan. The V call is TRBV12-3 or TRBV12-4, the J call TRBJ1-5; D is uncertain. The CDR3 spans 15 residues. The V end was cut by 7 bases, the J end by 1 base, with 14 bases between. The CDR3 DNA follows: TGTGCCAGCACTTTTGGGCATGGAAGCAATCAGCCCCAGCATCTT. Its protein product is CASTFGHGSNQPQHL.

The V gene is TRBV11-2, the J gene TRBJ2-3; D unclear. This CDR3 spans 16 amino acids. Between the trimmed V and J ends, which lost 8 bases and 2 bases, there was a span of 20 bases. CDR1 SGHAT and CDR2 FQNNGV come from the germline V gene. The CDR3 DNA is TGTGCCAGCTGCCGACAACGCACCAACCCCACAGATACGCAGTATTTT. It yields the protein CASCRQRTNPTDTQYF.

A note on this clonotype: The junction departs from the called germline gene at one end, perhaps through a read error. The chain has TRBV11-2 and TRBJ2-7; TRBD1 might be the D (6 bases). Germline loops: CDR1 SGHAT, CDR2 FQNNGV. The CDR3 sequence is 14 residues long. The CDR3 sequence: CANSFTLTGNEQYF. The DNA of the CDR3 is TGTGCCAACAGCTTTACACTCACAGGGAACGAGCAATACTTC.

Regarding this clonotype: A read error may produce the germline difference seen at one junction end. This chain joins TRBV11-1 and TRBJ2-2, with a tentative D call TRBD2 (5 bases). The CDR3 sequence is 13 residues long. In germline, CDR1 is SGHAT, CDR2 FQDESV (reference sequence). The CDR3 here is CVSSLVRFGELFF. The CDR3 DNA sequence: TGTGTTAGCAGCTTAGTACGTTTCGGGGAGTTGTTTTTT.

The chain carries TRBV19 and TRBJ1-2, with D tentatively TRBD1 (5 bases). Germline lookup yields CDR1 LNHDA and CDR2 SQIVND (reference sequence). This CDR3 comprises 14 residues. V was clipped by 11 bases and J by 8 bases, with 24 bases between them. The CDR3 DNA reads TGTGCCTCCCCCCCCATACCAGGGCAACGGGGCTACACCTTC. Amino acid sequence: CASPPIPGQRGYTF.

This clonotype was counted only a few times. A read error may be the cause here, since a much bigger clone is one base away. The chain has TRBV29-1 and TRBJ2-7, with unresolved D. From germline, CDR1 is SQVTM and CDR2 ANQGSEA. This CDR3 region has 11 residues. CDR3 DNA: TGCAGCGGAAGGGTTGCCTACAAGCAGTACTTC. Its translation is CSGRVAYKQYF.

This clonotype came up a few times. Mismatch with germline at one junction end may stem from a read error. The rearrangement joins TRBV4-1 to TRBJ2-7; D is perhaps TRBD2 (6 bases). CDR1 and CDR2 from the germline V gene are MGHRA and YSYEKL. The CDR3 contains 15 residues. The CDR3 region has the DNA TGCACCAGCAGCCAATATTTGGGAGGTGGCTACGAGCAGTACTTC. It codes for CTSSQYLGGGYEQYF.

The V call is TRBV10-3, the J call TRBJ2-2; possible D gene TRBD2, 6 bases. The CDR3 has 12 amino acids. Germline V gene data show CDR1 as ENHRY and CDR2 as SYGVKD. The CDR3 reads CVITEGAGELFF. The CDR3 DNA follows: TGTGTCATTACGGAGGGAGCCGGGGAGCTGTTTTTT.

As concerns this clonotype: At one end the junction does not follow the germline gene, possibly because of a read error. The genes are TRBV29-1 and TRBJ2-3; TRBD2 aligns across 10 bases. This CDR3 has 13 residues. Germline V CDR1 and CDR2: SQVTM, ANQGSEA. The CDR3 DNA reads as TGCATCGTTGAGCGGGAGGGCCGGAATATGCAGTATTTT. This encodes CIVEREGRNMQYF.

Remarks on this clonotype: Just one base apart from a much larger clone, this may be a read error. The chain recombines TRBV2 with TRBJ2-7; 7 bases map to TRBD2. The CDR3 extends over 13 amino acids. The J segment lost 4 bases and the V segment lost 10 bases, leaving 10 bases of the junction unmatched. Germline V gene sequence: CDR1 SNHLY, CDR2 FYNNEI. The DNA for the CDR3 is TGTGCCATCAACCTCGGGACTATGTACGAGCAGTACTTC. Encoded protein: CAINLGTMYEQYF.

To note about this clonotype: Germline is not matched at one junction end, which may reflect a read error. The chain joins TRBV12-3 or TRBV12-4 to TRBJ2-7; D is perhaps TRBD1 (6 bases). The length of the CDR3 is 15 residues. In nucleotides, the CDR3 is TGTGCAAGCACTTTAGGACAGAGGGCGAGCTACGAGCAGTACTTC. Its translation is CASTLGQRASYEQYF.

As regards this clonotype: Since the CDR3 does not end with the conserved phenylalanine or tryptophan, this likely comes from a read error. This chain connects TRBV6-1 to TRBJ2-2; a weak D match, TRBD2 (5 bases). The length of the CDR3 is 15 residues. Germline-derived CDR1 and CDR2 are MNHNS and SASEGT. As DNA, the CDR3 is TGTGCCAACAGTGAAGAGTCGGGAAACACCGGGGAGCTGTTTTAT. Protein product: CANSEESGNTGELFY.

Comments on this clonotype: No conserved phenylalanine or tryptophan is present at the end of the CDR3, so a read error is the likely explanation. The J gene is TRBJ2-2, the V gene TRBV6-5; the D gene is possibly TRBD1 (5 bases). Germline loops: CDR1 MNHEY, CDR2 SVGAGI. This CDR3 has 14 residues. CDR3 amino acids: CASKDIRNTRELFL. DNA of the CDR3: TGTGCCAGCAAGGACATAAGGAACACCCGGGAGCTGTTTTTA.

As concerns this clonotype: A clone one base away is much larger, so this may be a read error. The chain couples TRBV12-3 or TRBV12-4 to TRBJ1-1; D remains unclear. The CDR3 totals 13 residues. The chain's CDR3 is CTSSLSDLTEAFF. In DNA, the CDR3 is TGTACCAGCAGTTTATCGGATCTCACTGAAGCTTTCTTT.

This chain connects TRBV11-2 to TRBJ2-5; 7 bases are shared with TRBD2. The CDR3 has 18 amino acids. After removal of 7 bases from V and 1 base from J, the junction contained 18 bases not matched to a gene. Germline-derived CDR1 and CDR2 are SGHAT and FQNNGV. DNA for the CDR3: TGTGCCAGCAATAACGCCGGGACTAACAGGAGGTCCCAAGAGACCCAGTACTTC. Encoded protein: CASNNAGTNRRSQETQYF.

This clonotype was recorded only once. This chain uses TRBV10-3 with TRBJ1-1, with 10 bases aligning to TRBD1. Unmatched junction bases numbered 7, after V lost 10 bases and J lost 8 bases. Germline values: CDR1 ENHRY, CDR2 SYGVKD. The CDR3 extends over 12 amino acids. DNA for the CDR3: TGTGCCACCACGACAGGGGGCTCAGAAGCTTTCTTT. It translates to CATTTGGSEAFF.

Comments on this clonotype: At one of its ends the junction is not consistent with the germline gene, which may arise from a read error. The V and J genes are TRBV5-1 and TRBJ2-3, with D maybe TRBD2 (5 bases). Germline CDR1 is SGHRS and CDR2 is YFSETQ. The CDR3 runs 15 residues. CDR3 loop: CASSLQQPSTDAQQF. CDR3 nucleotide sequence: TGCGCCAGCAGCCTTCAGCAACCTAGCACAGATGCGCAGCAATTT.

Regarding this clonotype: One junction end does not reproduce the germline sequence, and a read error may be involved. The V gene is TRBV11-2, the J gene TRBJ2-1; 9 bases agree with TRBD2. Germline CDR1 and CDR2: SGHAT and FQNNGV. The CDR3 sequence is 16 residues long. CDR3 coding DNA: TGTGCCACCAGCTTAGAACTCCTAGCGGGAATGAATGAGCACTTCTTC. This encodes CATSLELLAGMNEHFF.

Turning to this clonotype: A junction boundary mismatches the germline segment, possibly from a read error. The V gene is TRBV5-1, the J gene TRBJ1-1; D is uncertain. Per germline, CDR1 SGHRS and CDR2 YFSETQ. The CDR3 is made up of 13 amino acids. The CDR3 DNA reads as TGCGCCAGCAACTTGTATGGGAACACTGAAGCTTTCTTT. Translation: CASNLYGNTEAFF.

The chain joins TRBV5-1 to TRBJ1-2; 7 bases line up with TRBD1. CDR1 is SGHRS, CDR2 YFSETQ, per germline. This CDR3 is 13 amino acids long. CDR3 sequence: CISSLNRGNGYTF. CDR3 DNA: TGCATCAGCAGCTTGAACAGGGGCAATGGCTACACCTTC. The full variable domain, rest sourced from reference TRBV5-1 and TRBJ1-2, is KAGVTQTPRYLIKTRGQQVTLSCSPISGHRSVSWYQQTPGQGLQFLFEYFSETQRNKGNFPGRFSGRQFSNSRSEMNVSTLELGDSALYLCISSLNRGNGYTFGSGTRLTVV.

With respect to this clonotype: One end of the junction does not line up with germline, which may come from a read error. J is TRBJ1-1 and V is TRBV11-2; D remains ambiguous. CDR3 size: 13 residues. From germline, CDR1 is SGHAT and CDR2 FQNNGV. The CDR3 region is CASSPYPVSEASF. The CDR3 region has the DNA TGTGCCAGTAGCCCTTACCCCGTCTCGGAAGCTTCCTTT.